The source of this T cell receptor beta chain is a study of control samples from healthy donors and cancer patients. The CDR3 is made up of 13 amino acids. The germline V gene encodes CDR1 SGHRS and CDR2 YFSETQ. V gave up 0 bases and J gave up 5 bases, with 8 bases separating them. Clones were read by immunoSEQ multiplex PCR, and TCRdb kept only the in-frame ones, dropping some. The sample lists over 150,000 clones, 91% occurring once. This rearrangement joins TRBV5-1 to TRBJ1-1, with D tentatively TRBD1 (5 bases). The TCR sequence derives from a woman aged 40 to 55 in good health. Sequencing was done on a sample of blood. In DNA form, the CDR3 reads TGCGCCAGCAGCTTGGATCCAGGGACTGAAGCTTTCTTT. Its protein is CASSLDPGTEAFF.